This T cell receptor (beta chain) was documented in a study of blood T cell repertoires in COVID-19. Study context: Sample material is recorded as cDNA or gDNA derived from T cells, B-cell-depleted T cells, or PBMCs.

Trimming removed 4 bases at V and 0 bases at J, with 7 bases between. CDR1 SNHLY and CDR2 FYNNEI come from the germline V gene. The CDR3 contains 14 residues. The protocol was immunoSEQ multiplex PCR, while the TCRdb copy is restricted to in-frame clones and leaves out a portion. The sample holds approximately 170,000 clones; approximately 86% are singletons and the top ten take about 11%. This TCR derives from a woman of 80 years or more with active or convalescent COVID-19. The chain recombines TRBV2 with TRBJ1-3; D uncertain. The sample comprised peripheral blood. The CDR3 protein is CASSVHVSGNTIYF. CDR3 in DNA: TGTGCCAGCAGTGTACATGTCTCTGGAAACACCATATATTTT.